This T cell receptor (beta chain) was identified during a study of blood T cell repertoires in COVID-19. Only in-frame clones appear in the TCRdb table, and some are missing; sequencing was by immunoSEQ multiplex PCR. The sample contains about 370,000 clones, 70% to 90% of which appear only once. The germline V gene encodes CDR1 MNHNS and CDR2 SASEGT. The CDR3 runs 17 residues. Trimming pared 4 bases from V and 4 bases from J, leaving 17 bases between. This clonotype was sampled from a woman in her 30s with COVID-19, enrolled during active disease. Material for sequencing was peripheral blood. V is TRBV6-1 and J is TRBJ1-6, with D tentatively TRBD1 (6 bases). CDR3 DNA sequence: TGTGCCAGCAGTGCCAGAAGACAGGCGAGTTATAATTCACCCCTCCACTTT. Its protein product is CASSARRQASYNSPLHF.